A single sample gave rise to the 2 T cell receptor beta chains below, sequenced in a study of blood T cell repertoires in COVID-19. This table comes from immunoSEQ multiplex PCR, and its TCRdb copy is limited to in-frame clones, with some not included. The table lists about 200,000 clones, more than 80% of them singletons, with about 10% in the top ten. The sample taken for sequencing was peripheral blood. The receptors here all came from an elderly woman with acute or convalescent COVID-19.

The gene calls are TRBV27 and TRBJ2-7; D perhaps matches TRBD1 (5 bases). Trimming pared 2 bases from V and 0 bases from J, leaving 14 bases between. Germline CDR1 is MNHEY and CDR2 is SMNVEV (reference sequence). The CDR3 sequence is 16 residues long. The CDR3 DNA reads as TGTGCCAGCAGTTTAAGTTTTACAGGAAGCTCCTACGAGCAGTACTTC. Its protein product is CASSLSFTGSSYEQYF.

This clone was observed a handful of times. The chain combines TRBV6-5 with TRBJ1-5; perhaps TRBD1 as D (6 bases). CDR1 is MNHEY and CDR2 is SVGAGI in the germline V gene. The CDR3 totals 14 residues. Trimming stripped 8 bases from V and 6 bases from J, with 17 bases between. The chain's CDR3 is CASLPGGWGQPQHF. In DNA form, the CDR3 reads TGTGCCAGCCTGCCGGGGGGCTGGGGTCAGCCCCAGCATTTT.